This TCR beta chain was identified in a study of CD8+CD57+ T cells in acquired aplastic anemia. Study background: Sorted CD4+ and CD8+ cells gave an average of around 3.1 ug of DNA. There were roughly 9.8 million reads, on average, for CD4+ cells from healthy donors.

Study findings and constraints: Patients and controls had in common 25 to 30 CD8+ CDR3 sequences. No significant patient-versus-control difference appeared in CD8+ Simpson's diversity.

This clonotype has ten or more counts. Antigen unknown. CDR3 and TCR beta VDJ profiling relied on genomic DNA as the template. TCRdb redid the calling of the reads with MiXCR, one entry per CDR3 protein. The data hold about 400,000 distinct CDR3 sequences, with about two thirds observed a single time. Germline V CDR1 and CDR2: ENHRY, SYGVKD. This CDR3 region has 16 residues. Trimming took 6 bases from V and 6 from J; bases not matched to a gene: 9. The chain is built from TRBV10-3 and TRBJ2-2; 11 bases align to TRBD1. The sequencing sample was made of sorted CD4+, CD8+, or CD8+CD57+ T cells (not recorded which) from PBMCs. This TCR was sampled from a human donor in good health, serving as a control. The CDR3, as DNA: TGTGCCATCAGCGGACAGGGGGCGCTTTTGGCCGGGGAGCTGTTTTTT. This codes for CAISGQGALLAGELFF.